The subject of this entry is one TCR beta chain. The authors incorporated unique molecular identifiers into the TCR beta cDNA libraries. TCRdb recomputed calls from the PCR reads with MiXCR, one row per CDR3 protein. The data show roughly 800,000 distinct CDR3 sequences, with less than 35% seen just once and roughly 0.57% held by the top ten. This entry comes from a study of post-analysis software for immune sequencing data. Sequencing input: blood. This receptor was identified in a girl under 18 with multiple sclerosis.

CDR3 protein: CASTYWGETQYF. As DNA, the CDR3 is TGTGCCAGCACCTACTGGGGGGAGACCCAGTACTTC. This chain uses TRBV6-2 or TRBV6-3 with TRBJ2-5; either TRBD1 or TRBD2 may supply D (5 bases each). Germline CDR1 reads MNHEY; CDR2 reads SVGEGT. V lost 7 bases, J lost 5 bases, and 11 bases lay in between. The CDR3 runs to 12 residues.